This TCR beta chain was observed in a study of T cells after yellow fever vaccination. Turning to the study itself: SMART-Seq v4 Ultra Low Input handled preparation of low-cell-number fractions. Study outcomes and limitations: Reappearance after the booster was seen for most primary-vaccination clones, at 95% to 96% CD4 and 88% CD8. Highly abundant clonotypes carried over from the bulk population could end up in FACS-sorted repertoires as contaminants. Relatively few clonotypes were ones that appeared in both CD4 and CD8 compartments.

The CDR3 has 14 amino acids. CDR1 is SGHTA and CDR2 is FQGNSA in the germline V gene. Trimming removed 5 bases at V and 9 bases at J, with 17 bases between. TCRdb recomputed calls from the 5' RACE reads with MiXCR, one row per CDR3 protein. There are approximately 550,000 distinct CDR3 sequences in the sample; around 21% occur only once, and around 15% lies in the top ten. This clonotype was seen a handful of times. What it binds is not known. The clonotype comes from a young man who received the YFV17D yellow fever vaccine. This sample comprised PBMCs, obtained 15 days after the yellow fever booster vaccination. The rearrangement uses TRBV7-2 and TRBJ2-1; possible D gene TRBD2, 8 bases. CDR3 nucleotide sequence: TGTGCCAGCAGCCCACAGGGGAGCGGGGGTGAGCAGTTCTTC. As protein: CASSPQGSGGEQFF.